This is a list of T cell receptor beta chains from one sample in a study of T-cell reconstitution after alpha-beta-depleted transplantation in children. One entry per CDR3 protein results from TCRdb running MiXCR on the PCR reads. Of around 240,000 distinct CDR3 sequences detected, 9.7% appear once; the ten largest clones hold about 5.4%. This specimen consisted of PBMCs from the stem cell graft donor, obtained from the stem cell graft. The receptors here all came from a human donor who donated a stem cell graft to a child with SCID. Each CDR3 is given with its conserved first and last residue. A D gene is named only where the DNA matches it firmly. Some rows mark clone size as missing; the rest say once, few, many or name a class of expanded clone.

D: TRBD2
V: TRBV9
J: TRBJ2-7
size: many
CDR3: CASTPGLAGYEQYF
DNA: TGTGCCAGCACTCCGGGACTAGCAGGCTACGAGCAGTACTTC

D: .
V: TRBV5-1
J: TRBJ1-1
size: many
CDR3: CASSIGGTRENTEAFF
DNA: TGCGCCAGCAGCATAGGGGGTACTCGGGAGAACACTGAAGCTTTCTTT

D: .
V: TRBV6-5
J: TRBJ1-5
size: many
CDR3: CASTRGNSNQPQHF
DNA: TGTGCCAGCACCCGTGGGAATAGCAATCAGCCCCAGCATTTT

D: .
V: TRBV5-1
J: TRBJ2-7
size: many
CDR3: CASSLAPGNYEQYF
DNA: TGCGCCAGCAGCTTGGCCCCGGGAAACTACGAGCAGTACTTC

D: TRBD1
V: TRBV12-3/TRBV12-4
J: TRBJ1-6
size: many
CDR3: CASSPTRTGNNSPLHF
DNA: TGTGCCAGCAGCCCCACCCGGACAGGGAATAATTCACCCCTCCACTTT

D: .
V: TRBV5-6
J: TRBJ2-1
size: many
CDR3: CASSLSMSYNEQFF
DNA: TGTGCCAGCAGCTTGTCAATGAGTTACAATGAGCAGTTCTTC

D: TRBD2
V: TRBV20-1
J: TRBJ2-7
size: many
CDR3: CSARAPGTSGYEQYF
DNA: TGCAGTGCTAGAGCCCCCGGGACTAGCGGGTACGAGCAGTACTTC

D: .
V: TRBV9
J: TRBJ2-7
size: many
CDR3: CASSGTGPSYEQYF
DNA: TGTGCCAGCAGCGGGACCGGGCCTTCCTACGAGCAGTACTTC

D: .
V: TRBV20-1
J: TRBJ1-1
size: .
CDR3: CSARGGRSHTEAFF
DNA: TGCAGTGCTAGAGGGGGGCGAAGTCACACTGAAGCTTTCTTT

D: .
V: TRBV7-3
J: TRBJ2-1
size: many
CDR3: CASSLSSGGPHEQFF
DNA: TGTGCCAGCAGCTTAAGTTCCGGGGGGCCCCATGAGCAGTTCTTC

D: .
V: TRBV4-1
J: TRBJ2-7
size: many
CDR3: CASSQAQIRSYEQYF
DNA: TGCGCCAGCAGCCAAGCCCAGATCCGCTCCTACGAGCAGTACTTC

D: .
V: TRBV4-1
J: TRBJ1-3
size: many
CDR3: CASSQGGPFSGNTIYF
DNA: TGCGCCAGCAGCCAAGGGGGACCTTTCTCTGGAAACACCATATATTTT

D: .
V: TRBV4-1
J: TRBJ1-2
size: many
CDR3: CASSQARGRSGCSCGYTF
DNA: TGCGCCAGCAGCCAAGCCAGAGGGCGTTCAGGGTGCTCGTGTGGCTACACCTTC

D: TRBD2
V: TRBV7-2
J: TRBJ2-3
size: many
CDR3: CASSLGIAGYTQYF
DNA: TGTGCCAGCAGCTTAGGGATAGCGGGGTATACGCAGTATTTT

D: TRBD1
V: TRBV2
J: TRBJ2-6
size: .
CDR3: CASRTGSGANVLTF
DNA: TGTGCCAGCAGGACAGGGTCTGGGGCCAACGTCCTGACTTTC

D: .
V: TRBV7-9
J: TRBJ2-3
size: many
CDR3: CASSLVGAVDTQYF
DNA: TGTGCCAGCAGCTTAGTTGGGGCGGTGGATACGCAGTATTTT

D: TRBD1
V: TRBV12-3/TRBV12-4
J: TRBJ2-3
size: many
CDR3: CASSTGTADTQYF
DNA: TGTGCCAGCAGCACCGGGACAGCAGATACGCAGTATTTT

D: .
V: TRBV7-6
J: TRBJ2-2
size: many
CDR3: CASSLATVNTGELFF
DNA: TGTGCCAGCAGCTTAGCGACCGTCAACACCGGGGAGCTGTTTTTT

D: .
V: TRBV10-3
J: TRBJ2-1
size: many
CDR3: CAISDSGGTYNEQFF
DNA: TGTGCCATCAGTGACTCGGGGGGCACCTACAATGAGCAGTTCTTC

D: .
V: TRBV20-1
J: TRBJ2-7
size: many
CDR3: CSARETTGPAYYEQYF
DNA: TGCAGTGCTAGAGAAACCACAGGGCCCGCTTATTACGAGCAGTACTTC

D: .
V: TRBV29-1
J: TRBJ1-4
size: many
CDR3: CSVEEGTVGLFF
DNA: TGCAGCGTTGAGGAGGGAACGGTTGGACTGTTTTTT

D: .
V: TRBV6-4
J: TRBJ2-1
size: many
CDR3: CASSQGSYNEQFF
DNA: TGTGCCAGCTCTCAGGGATCCTACAATGAGCAGTTCTTC

D: .
V: TRBV2
J: TRBJ1-6
size: few
CDR3: CASRGGISGPSNSPLHF
DNA: TGTGCCAGCAGGGGGGGAATTTCCGGGCCGTCTAATTCACCCCTCCACTTT

D: .
V: TRBV20-1
J: TRBJ1-5
size: many
CDR3: CSARDLQGWGQPQHF
DNA: TGCAGTGCTAGAGATTTACAGGGTTGGGGTCAGCCCCAGCATTTT

D: .
V: TRBV4-2
J: TRBJ1-1
size: few
CDR3: CASSLGRGTWAEAFF
DNA: TGTGCCAGCAGCCTTGGACGGGGTACGTGGGCTGAAGCTTTCTTT

D: .
V: TRBV6-1
J: TRBJ2-2
size: many
CDR3: CASSDGPSTGELFF
DNA: TGTGCCAGCAGTGATGGGCCATCCACCGGGGAGCTGTTTTTT

D: TRBD1
V: TRBV12-3/TRBV12-4
J: TRBJ2-7
size: many
CDR3: CASSIQGADSYEQYF
DNA: TGTGCCAGCAGTATACAGGGGGCGGATTCCTACGAGCAGTACTTC

D: .
V: TRBV2
J: TRBJ1-2
size: many
CDR3: CASKPYGVLGYGYTF
DNA: TGTGCCAGCAAGCCATACGGGGTATTGGGCTATGGCTACACCTTC

D: .
V: TRBV5-1
J: TRBJ2-1
size: many
CDR3: CASSLGTVGYNEQFF
DNA: TGCGCCAGCAGCTTGGGGACGGTGGGCTACAATGAGCAGTTCTTC

D: .
V: TRBV27
J: TRBJ1-5
size: many
CDR3: CASSFDGYSNQPQHF
DNA: TGTGCCAGCAGTTTCGACGGTTATAGCAATCAGCCCCAGCATTTT

D: .
V: TRBV10-2
J: TRBJ2-1
size: many
CDR3: CASRSPSYNEQFF
DNA: TGCGCCAGCAGATCACCCTCCTACAATGAGCAGTTCTTC

D: TRBD2
V: TRBV20-1
J: TRBJ2-5
size: many
CDR3: CSANIGTSVQETQYF
DNA: TGCAGTGCTAACATAGGGACTAGCGTACAAGAGACCCAGTACTTC

D: .
V: TRBV28
J: TRBJ2-3
size: .
CDR3: CASTPSTDTQYF
DNA: TGTGCCAGCACCCCTAGCACAGATACGCAGTATTTT

D: .
V: TRBV2
J: TRBJ2-2
size: .
CDR3: CASSVPLGGPNTGELFF
DNA: TGTGCCAGCAGTGTACCTCTGGGGGGTCCGAACACCGGGGAGCTGTTTTTT

D: .
V: TRBV15
J: TRBJ2-3
size: many
CDR3: CATSRDGGQDTQYF
DNA: TGTGCCACCAGCAGAGATGGTGGGCAAGATACGCAGTATTTT